This entry describes one T cell receptor (beta chain). The antigen it binds to is not known. One base away there is no much larger clone; base qualities are not given. The record originates from a study of CD8 T cells in ankylosing spondylitis (dated by TCRdb to 2017 to 2019). In terms of the full investigation: The study set out to find disease-linked TCR variants by profiling T cell receptor beta repertoires in ankylosing spondylitis patients and healthy donors. Peripheral blood samples were taken, and synovial fluid was additionally collected from ankylosing spondylitis patients. The full study cohort comprised about 23 ankylosing spondylitis patients and 85 to 120 healthy donors. Results and caveats for the whole study, not just this receptor: In peripheral blood, the disease-linked clones were found at relatively low frequencies and had a CD8+ phenotype. Some motif variants had previously been reported in the synovial fluid and blood of reactive arthritis patients, which suggests shared mechanisms of disease initiation. Blood from ankylosing spondylitis patients appeared to be characterized by a TCR beta motif made up of several highly homologous amino acid variants. Significant enrichment of the disease-linked clones was reported in matched synovial fluid samples from ankylosing spondylitis patients.

The V and J ends are trimmed by 0 bases and 8 bases, leaving 16 bases between them. Its CDR3 holds 15 amino acids, cysteine through phenylalanine. CDR3 DNA is the only sequence kept; it has 45 bases, read in frame from the first base. Per the germline V gene (reference sequence), GTSNPN is the CDR1 and SVGIG is the CDR2. The run used an Illumina HiSeq 2500. Quantitative 5'-RACE with molecular barcodes was used to prepare TCR beta libraries. From the authors' description of their analysis: To identify disease-linked TCR variants, a new computational method was used, one built on a probabilistic model of VDJ rearrangement. In TCRdb, the public reads were trimmed at Q25 with fastp and aligned with MiXCR, with productive beta chains retained. Rows merge per CDR3 protein into single entries with the most common DNA and genes. The V and J calls here are based on TCRdb, not the publication. This sample is represented by 210,000 or so distinct CDR3 sequences; around 8% of them were singletons. The ten largest clones take up around 4.9% of the sample.

The source of this sequence is a female donor with ankylosing spondylitis or in good health (not recorded which). The rearranged segments are TRBV30 and TRBJ1-4; TRBD1 is a weak D gene call, 6 bases matching. Sequencing was carried out using blood, either unsorted or a sorted T cell fraction (not recorded which). This receptor has the CDR3 CAWSVPRTAREKLFF. The DNA sequence follows: TGTGCCTGGAGTGTACCGAGGACAGCCAGAGAAAAACTGTTTTTT. With all but the CDR3 taken from the reference TRBV30 and TRBJ1-4 genes, the full variable domain is: SQTIHQWPATLVQPVGSPLSLECTVEGTSNPNLYWYRQAAGRGLQLLFYSVGIGQISSEVPQNLSASRPQDRQFILSSKKLLLSDSGFYLCAWSVPRTAREKLFFGSGTQLSVL.